The rows below give T cell receptor beta chains drawn from one sample of a study of blood T cell repertoires in COVID-19. Produced via immunoSEQ multiplex PCR; TCRdb's table is partial and in-frame only. The sample consists of 200,000 or so clones, approximately 84% of them appearing once. The sample consisted of peripheral blood. These receptors all come from a human donor with acute or convalescent COVID-19. The donor label of this sample is uncertain. Both conserved end residues are trimmed from each CDR3.

cdr3_length j_call v_call cdr3_aa
13 TRBJ1-2 TRBV25-1 ASSVPVQGWNGYT
13 TRBJ1-5 TRBV23-1 ASSQSSRVNQPQH
11 TRBJ1-5 TRBV6-5 ASAPTYNQPQH
13 TRBJ1-2 TRBV5-1 ASSFGDRGNLGYT
14 TRBJ2-7 TRBV7-2 ASRKLQGQSSYEQY
11 TRBJ2-7 TRBV30 AWSTGHRVEQY
10 TRBJ1-1 TRBV6-6 ASSYSRTEAF
13 TRBJ1-5 TRBV7-8 ASSSSGIGGQPQH
14 TRBJ1-4 TRBV19 ASSPGGGGGDEKLF
13 TRBJ1-2 TRBV21-1 AGIQSGDSNYGYT
13 TRBJ2-3 TRBV6-5 ASRETSGSTDTQY
12 TRBJ2-3 TRBV19 ASSISTGADTQY
13 TRBJ1-2 TRBV30 AWSVEGRPALDGV
14 TRBJ2-2 TRBV6-1 ASSEEGGASTGELF
11 TRBJ1-1 TRBV7-3 ASSPGRGTEAF
13 TRBJ1-2 TRBV3-1/TRBV3-2 ASSQGEGGFYGYT
13 TRBJ2-3 TRBV3-1/TRBV3-2 ASSQDRRETDTQY
13 TRBJ1-5 TRBV30 AWSGGTGLGQPQH
9 TRBJ2-5 TRBV6-6 ASSSQETQY
12 TRBJ1-5 TRBV3-1/TRBV3-2 ASSQELGSQPQH
12 TRBJ1-5 TRBV6-2/TRBV6-3 ASSYAQLYQPQH
12 TRBJ1-4 TRBV6-1 ASSEASDRGKLF
13 TRBJ2-6 TRBV2 ASSGAPTGANVLT
14 TRBJ2-7 TRBV11-2 ASSLLAGGNLYEQY
12 TRBJ1-2 TRBV6-1 ASSEPGQGYGYT
9 TRBJ2-7 TRBV20-1 SAGGVGAKY
13 TRBJ1-1 TRBV10-1 ASRTIEQGEVKAF
14 TRBJ2-1 TRBV11-1 ASSETGTLGHNEQF
12 TRBJ2-1 TRBV11-2 ASRSDRFYNEQF
12 TRBJ1-2 TRBV5-4 ASSPLRGPNGYT
13 TRBJ2-5 TRBV2 ASSGASGSLETQY
13 TRBJ1-6 TRBV7-9 ASSPREGVNSPLH
9 TRBJ2-1 TRBV28 ATGLYNEQF
17 TRBJ2-4 TRBV28 ASSLSRQQGTLGKNIQY
12 TRBJ1-4 TRBV18 ASSRTAKGEKLF
15 TRBJ2-1 TRBV7-6 ASSPSGRASSYNEQF
13 TRBJ2-1 TRBV24-1 ATSDGLAGVTGQF
17 TRBJ2-2 TRBV5-4 ASSLGGNILTGPGGELF
12 TRBJ2-7 TRBV5-1 ASSLRTVPYEQY
11 TRBJ2-1 TRBV12-5 ASGTLAGTEQF
10 TRBJ1-5 TRBV27 ASSFRGQPQH
12 TRBJ2-7 TRBV10-3 AISEVAATYEQY
11 TRBJ1-5 TRBV7-9 ASSLDGPQPQH
13 TRBJ1-2 TRBV6-1 ASSSRGTADYGYT
13 TRBJ1-3 TRBV28 ASSLLGRSGNTIY
10 TRBJ2-3 TRBV11-2 ASGGRTDTQY
12 TRBJ1-2 TRBV5-6 ASSPRVINYGYT